This TCR beta chain came from a study of beta chain features in type 1 diabetes. Study-wide results and caveats: In all four CD4+ subsets, TCRB CDR3 length was significantly, moderately reduced in type 1 diabetes. Possibly, sequencing cDNA over-represented cells that had high TCR expression levels. Patients' naive, central memory and regulatory TCRB repertoires appeared more alike than those of healthy donors. Here, the possible influence of HLA type (on TCRB rearrangement) remained unresolved.

A few counts support this clone. What it recognizes is unknown. The CDR3 contains 14 residues. Per the germline V gene, CDR1 is SQVTM and CDR2 is ANQGSEA. V shed 5 bases, J shed 3 bases, and the junction held 6 bases outside the gene matches. Every bit of the isolated RNA underwent reverse transcription, so sequencing read expressed TCRB transcripts. About 3.7 million reads per sample were averaged for naive, central memory and regulatory samples. Produced via immunoSEQ multiplex PCR; TCRdb's table is partial and in-frame only. The data hold 230,000 or so clones, with 15% to 20% observed a single time.

The sample consisted of naive CD4+ T cells from blood. The V gene is TRBV29-1, the J gene TRBJ2-1, with 8 bases identical to TRBD2. This receptor was obtained from a man aged 25 to 40 with type 1 diabetes. CDR3 DNA sequence: TGCAGCGTTCACGGGGGGGCCGACTACAATGAGCAGTTCTTC. This gives the protein CSVHGGADYNEQFF.